This T cell receptor (beta chain) came from a study of blood T cell repertoires in COVID-19. TCRdb's copy holds only in-frame clones and misses some; the assay was immunoSEQ multiplex PCR. The sample carries approximately 120,000 clones, around three quarters recorded once. Germline values: CDR1 SGHTA, CDR2 FQGTGA. The length of the CDR3 is 16 residues. The ends lost 1 base at V and 3 bases at J; junction bases unmatched: 6. The V call is TRBV7-3, the J call TRBJ2-1; 7 nucleotides agree with TRBD2. The material sequenced was peripheral blood. The TCR was taken from a human donor in a cohort sampled during active or convalescent COVID-19. The CDR3 spells CASSLNGWEGYNEQFF. The CDR3 DNA sequence: TGTGCCAGCAGCTTAAATGGGTGGGAGGGCTACAATGAGCAGTTCTTC.